This passage covers 32 T cell receptor beta chains from one sample sequenced in a study of blood T cells in healthy people across ages. It was with a sample-barcoded 5' primer and a J-beta primer mix that a second PCR of roughly 7 to 12 cycles was run. TCRdb recomputed calls from the 5' RACE reads with MiXCR, one row per CDR3 protein. Of around 620,000 distinct CDR3 sequences detected, approximately 25% appear once; the ten largest clones hold around a sixth. The specimen was blood. The receptors come from a woman in her 70s in good health.

This clonotype was observed a single time. The CDR3 region has the DNA TGTGCCATCAGTGCTTCTCCGGGGCCGAGTGGCTACACCTTC. Encoded protein: CAISASPGPSGYTF. The chain joins TRBV10-3 to TRBJ1-2; D might be TRBD1 (5 bases). CDR3 length equals 14 residues. In germline, CDR1 is ENHRY, CDR2 SYGVKD. V lost 4 bases and J 7 bases, leaving 16 bases between the germline ends.

This clonotype has more than one count but fewer than ten. The chain links TRBV12-3 or TRBV12-4 to TRBJ2-1, with TRBD2 as a possible D gene (5 bases). The V gene lost 6 bases and the J gene lost 5 bases, with 14 bases spanning the gap. This CDR3 comprises 14 residues. The CDR3 sequence is CASRYGSDHNEQFF. CDR3 nucleotides: TGTGCCAGCAGGTATGGGAGCGATCACAATGAGCAGTTCTTC.

In this sample, this clonotype turned up a few times. This chain connects TRBV6-2 or TRBV6-3 to TRBJ1-1, with D possibly matching TRBD1 (6 bases). Germline V gene lookup returns CDR1 MNHEY and CDR2 SVGEGT. The CDR3 is 13 residues long. The CDR3 sequence is CVISRGRNTEAFF. CDR3 nucleotides: TGTGTGATTAGCAGGGGCCGCAACACTGAAGCTTTCTTT.

There are a few counts of this clonotype. The CDR3 coding sequence is TGCGCCAGCAGCTTGGCCGCGGGGGCCAGAAATTTCTACGAGCAGTACTTC. Translated, it gives CASSLAAGARNFYEQYF. The chain joins TRBV5-1 to TRBJ2-7; possibly TRBD2 for D (7 bases). V was pared by 0 bases and J by 3 bases, with 19 bases between. CDR1 is SGHRS, CDR2 YFSETQ, per germline. CDR3 size: 17 residues.

This clonotype was counted between two and nine times. This chain joins TRBV19 and TRBJ1-2; 9 bases align to TRBD1. Germline assignment: CDR1 LNHDA and CDR2 SQIVND (reference sequence). The junction had 13 bases not matched to a gene; V was cut back by 6 bases and J by 8 bases. The CDR3 length is 15 residues. In nucleotides, the CDR3 is TGTGCCAGTAGAATCAGACCGGGACAGGGAGGAGGCTACACCTTC. It encodes CASRIRPGQGGGYTF.

This clonotype was observed a handful of times. The chain carries TRBV7-2 and TRBJ2-7; 10 nucleotides align to TRBD2. The CDR3 extends over 17 amino acids. The germline CDR1 and CDR2 sequences are SGHTA and FQGNSA. Germline trimming cut 2 bases from V and 3 bases from J; bases unmatched to any gene: 10. CDR3 sequence (DNA): TGTGCCAGCAGCTTAACTAGCGGGGACCTATCTGGCTACGAGCAGTACTTC. The encoded protein is CASSLTSGDLSGYEQYF. Looking up the rest from reference TRBV7-2 and TRBJ2-7 gives the full variable domain: GAGVSQSPSNKVTEKGKDVELRCDPISGHTALYWYRQSLGQGLEFLIYFQGNSAPDKSGLPSDRFSAERTGGSVSTLTIQRTQQEDSAVYLCASSLTSGDLSGYEQYFGPGTRLTVT.

Comments on this clonotype: At one of its ends the junction is not consistent with the germline gene, which may arise from a read error. The chain is built from TRBV11-2 and TRBJ2-1; D might be TRBD2 (6 bases). CDR1 is SGHAT, CDR2 FQNNGV, per germline. The CDR3 extends over 15 amino acids. Written as DNA, the CDR3 is TGTGTCAGCAGCTTATCGGGGCGGGACTACAATGAGCAGTTCTTC. The encoded protein is CVSSLSGRDYNEQFF.

The chain joins TRBV3-1 to TRBJ1-6; TRBD1 matches at 9 bases. CDR3 length: 18 residues. Germline V gene lookup returns CDR1 LGHDT and CDR2 YNNKEL (reference sequence). V trimming: 4 bases; J trimming: 11 bases; junction bases outside the gene matches: 18. CDR3 residues: CASSRSAGTGTFGPPLHF. The CDR3 DNA is TGTGCCAGCAGCCGGAGTGCCGGGACAGGGACCTTCGGTCCACCCCTCCACTTT.

This chain links TRBV7-2 with TRBJ2-6, with a possible D match to TRBD1 (6 bases). Germline values: CDR1 SGHTA, CDR2 FQGNSA. V lost 2 bases to trimming and J lost 0 bases, with 11 bases between them. The CDR3 length is 17 residues. The chain's CDR3 is CASSLRGKTSGANVLTF. The CDR3 coding sequence is TGTGCCAGCAGCTTAAGGGGGAAGACCTCTGGGGCCAACGTCCTGACTTTC.

This CDR3 reads CASSLEGGTGGFTEAFF. CDR3 coding DNA: TGTGCCAGCAGCTTAGAAGGGGGGACAGGGGGCTTCACTGAAGCTTTCTTT. V is TRBV7-8 and J is TRBJ1-1, with TRBD1 matching over 12 bases. The junction had 7 bases not matched to a gene; V was cut back by 1 base and J by 4 bases. Per the germline V gene, CDR1 is SGHVS and CDR2 is FQNEAQ. CDR3 length: 17 amino acids.

Only a few counts were recorded for this clonotype. J is TRBJ1-1 and V is TRBV3-1; tentatively, D is TRBD1 (6 bases). Trimming removed 3 bases from V and 4 bases from J, with 18 bases in between. This CDR3 comprises 16 residues. Germline V gene data show CDR1 as LGHDT and CDR2 as YNNKEL (reference sequence). CDR3 nucleotides: TGTGCCAGCAGCCAGGCTACAGGGTCGTCGATCACTGAAGCTTTCTTT. Residues: CASSQATGSSITEAFF.

In this sample, this clonotype turned up a few times. This chain joins TRBV12-3 or TRBV12-4 and TRBJ1-1, with no clear D. V was trimmed by 5 bases and J by 3 bases, leaving 25 bases between them. CDR3 length: 18 residues. The CDR3 DNA follows: TGTGCCAGCAGTCCCCCGGACCCCGGCCGCGTACGCGACACTGAAGCTTTCTTT. Its protein is CASSPPDPGRVRDTEAFF.

The rearrangement uses TRBV12-3 or TRBV12-4 and TRBJ2-7; TRBD2 might be the D (6 bases). This CDR3 region has 11 residues. V shed 5 bases and J shed 9 bases, with 11 bases lying between them. CDR3: CASSPGTRQYF. For the CDR3, the DNA is TGTGCCAGCAGTCCCGGGACTCGGCAGTACTTC.

This clonotype has just a few counts. The gene calls are TRBV11-3 and TRBJ2-3; no firm D call. The V gene's germline CDR1 is SGHNT and CDR2 YENEEA. V was trimmed by 5 bases and J by 6 bases, leaving 15 bases between them. This CDR3 contains 14 residues. The CDR3 nucleotides read TGTGCCAGCAGCCTTTTCCGGGCGGCGGATACGCAGTATTTT. Residues: CASSLFRAADTQYF.

V is TRBV20-1 and J is TRBJ2-5, with TRBD2 identical over 10 bases. The length of the CDR3 is 16 residues. V gave up 2 bases and J gave up 5 bases; unmatched junction bases: 11. Germline V CDR1 and CDR2: DFQATT, SNEGSKA (reference sequence). The CDR3 sequence is CSARPSGGALGETQYF. The CDR3 bases are TGCAGTGCTAGACCCAGCGGGGGGGCCCTAGGCGAGACCCAGTACTTC.

This clonotype was seen only a few times. The rearrangement uses TRBV6-5 and TRBJ1-4, with TRBD1 as a possible D gene (6 bases). Trimming shortened V by 2 bases and J by 12 bases, and 25 bases separated the two germline ends. The CDR3 runs to 17 residues. Germline lookup yields CDR1 MNHEY and CDR2 SVGAGI. CDR3 in DNA: TGTGCCAGCAGTTACCTGACAGGCGCTATATCGGGGGAAGAACTGTTTTTT. Residues: CASSYLTGAISGEELFF.

This clonotype was picked up a small number of times. The chain couples TRBV7-2 to TRBJ1-5; D is unclear. CDR3 length equals 12 residues. V lost 3 bases, J lost 9 bases, and 9 bases lay in between. Germline V lookup: CDR1 SGHTA, CDR2 FQGNSA. CDR3 DNA sequence: TGTGCCAGCAGCTTGGACCTGGGGCCCCAGCATTTT. Protein sequence: CASSLDLGPQHF.

The chain has TRBV13 and TRBJ2-5; 9 nucleotides line up with TRBD2. Germline lookup yields CDR1 PRHDT and CDR2 FYEKMQ (reference sequence). The CDR3 has 18 amino acids. Trimming removed 0 bases from V and 0 bases from J; junction bases left unmatched: 8. CDR3 amino acids: CASSLGYRSGRNQETQYF. The CDR3 DNA follows: TGTGCCAGCAGCTTAGGGTATCGAAGCGGGAGGAACCAAGAGACCCAGTACTTC.

The gene calls are TRBV15 and TRBJ2-3; 9 bases fit TRBD2. In germline, CDR1 is LNHNV, CDR2 YYDKDF (reference sequence). Losses at the gene ends were 3 bases for V and 4 bases for J; bases not matched to a gene: 8. CDR3 length equals 16 residues. CDR3 sequence reads: CATSRLAGGVADTQYF. CDR3 nucleotides: TGTGCCACCAGCAGGCTGGCGGGAGGGGTCGCAGATACGCAGTATTTT.

This chain uses TRBV5-6 with TRBJ2-6; tentatively, D is TRBD1 (6 bases). V was shortened by 1 base and J by 4 bases, with 12 bases between the two germline ends. The CDR3 is 16 residues long. CDR1 is SGHDT and CDR2 is YYEEEE in the germline V gene. The CDR3 loop is CASSLPRGTGANVLTF. The CDR3 DNA reads TGTGCCAGCAGCTTGCCCAGGGGAACCGGGGCCAACGTCCTGACTTTC.

This clonotype was recorded a few times. The chain links TRBV29-1 to TRBJ1-1; weak D call: TRBD1 (6 bases). Germline lookup yields CDR1 SQVTM and CDR2 ANQGSEA. V shed 7 bases and J shed 1 base, with 13 bases lying between them. This CDR3 comprises 13 residues. The CDR3 DNA reads as TGCAGCGGGGGGGGGCAGCAGAACACTGAAGCTTTCTTT. Protein sequence: CSGGGQQNTEAFF.

The rearrangement links TRBV4-2 to TRBJ2-5; D gene unclear. V dropped 0 bases and J dropped 2 bases, with 10 bases sitting between them. This CDR3 contains 15 residues. Germline V gene sequence: CDR1 LGHNA, CDR2 YNFKEQ. The CDR3 here is CASSQDRLVQETQYF. Written as DNA, the CDR3 is TGTGCCAGCAGCCAAGATCGGTTAGTACAAGAGACCCAGTACTTC.

This clonotype was seen only a few times. The rearrangement links TRBV29-1 to TRBJ2-7, with 7 bases lining up with TRBD1. CDR3 length: 13 residues. V shed 6 bases and J 1 base; nucleotides not matched to a gene: 6. Germline lookup yields CDR1 SQVTM and CDR2 ANQGSEA. In DNA form, the CDR3 reads TGCAGCGTGGCCGGGACAGCTTCCTACGAGCAGTACTTC. It yields the protein CSVAGTASYEQYF.

In this sample, this clonotype turned up a few times. The gene calls are TRBV29-1 and TRBJ1-5; 8 bases fit TRBD1. With V trimmed by 6 bases and J by 5 bases, 6 bases remained unmatched. The CDR3 totals 13 residues. The V gene's germline CDR1 is SQVTM and CDR2 ANQGSEA. CDR3 sequence reads: CSVGDRSDQPQHF. The CDR3 DNA reads as TGCAGCGTCGGGGACAGGAGTGATCAGCCCCAGCATTTT.

CDR3 amino acids: CASSAGSVGANVLTF. The CDR3 DNA reads TGTGCCAGCAGTGCAGGGAGTGTTGGGGCCAACGTCCTGACTTTC. The chain couples TRBV6-6 to TRBJ2-6; D is possibly TRBD1 or TRBD2 (5 bases each). The ends were cut back, 5 bases at V and 3 bases at J, with 11 bases in the middle. The CDR3 totals 15 residues. Germline lookup yields CDR1 MNHNY and CDR2 SVGAGI (reference sequence).

This chain links TRBV20-1 with TRBJ1-1; D is unresolved. The CDR3 is 13 amino acids. Deletions cut 7 bases from V and 1 base from J, with 13 bases between. Germline CDR1 is DFQATT and CDR2 is SNEGSKA (reference sequence). DNA of the CDR3: TGCAGTGTTTATCGCAGGTGGAACACTGAAGCTTTCTTT. It encodes CSVYRRWNTEAFF.

This clonotype was counted only a few times. This sequence joins TRBV27 and TRBJ1-1, with 8 positions matching TRBD1. V lost 3 bases and J lost 4; bases outside the gene matches: 10. CDR1 and CDR2 from the germline V gene are MNHEY and SMNVEV (reference sequence). This CDR3 is 16 amino acids long. CDR3 DNA: TGTGCCAGCAGTTTCGACAGGGGTAAGGTGGGCACTGAAGCTTTCTTT. It encodes CASSFDRGKVGTEAFF.

The sample holds a few counts of this clonotype. J is TRBJ2-1 and V is TRBV5-1; 10 nucleotides align to TRBD2. CDR1 SGHRS and CDR2 YFSETQ come from the germline V gene. The trim removed 0 bases at V and 4 bases at J, leaving 7 bases unmatched. The CDR3 length is 17 residues. The CDR3 nucleotides are TGCGCCAGCAGCTTGGTGGGGAGGACTAGCGGTTACAATGAGCAGTTCTTC. It yields the protein CASSLVGRTSGYNEQFF. The variable domain in full, completed from reference TRBV5-1 and TRBJ2-1, reads KAGVTQTPRYLIKTRGQQVTLSCSPISGHRSVSWYQQTPGQGLQFLFEYFSETQRNKGNFPGRFSGRQFSNSRSEMNVSTLELGDSALYLCASSLVGRTSGYNEQFFGPGTRLTVL.

This clonotype turned up a few times. Here the CDR3 DNA reads TGTGCCAGCAGTTCCGGGGGGACAGGCGCCGGATCACCCCTCCACTTT. This sequence encodes CASSSGGTGAGSPLHF. The rearrangement joins TRBV6-5 to TRBJ1-6; 8 bases are shared with TRBD1. The CDR3 loop spans 16 amino acids. J lost 10 bases, V lost 4 bases, and 12 bases had no gene match. The germline V gene has CDR1 MNHEY and CDR2 SVGAGI.

The V and J genes are TRBV3-1 and TRBJ1-2, with TRBD1 as a possible D gene (6 bases). The length of the CDR3 is 15 residues. V was trimmed by 1 base and J by 5 bases, leaving 14 bases between them. Germline assignment: CDR1 LGHDT and CDR2 YNNKEL (reference sequence). The CDR3 DNA reads TGTGCCAGCAGCCAAGCCCAGGGGAAGGGGTATGGCTACACCTTC. The encoded protein is CASSQAQGKGYGYTF.

V and J are TRBV3-1 and TRBJ2-7, with 7 bases that match TRBD1. V trimming: 2 bases; J trimming: 0 bases; junction bases outside the gene matches: 4. The germline gives CDR1 LGHDT, CDR2 YNNKEL (reference sequence). There are 15 residues in the CDR3. For the CDR3, the DNA is TGTGCCAGCAGCCAACCACAGGGGTTCTCCTACGAGCAGTACTTC. This encodes CASSQPQGFSYEQYF.

In its sample, this clonotype was seen a few times. The chain has TRBV25-1 and TRBJ1-5; a weak D match, TRBD1 (6 bases). This CDR3 contains 16 residues. Germline assignment: CDR1 MGHDK and CDR2 SYGVNS. The V end lost 6 bases, the J end lost 0 bases, and 15 bases lay between the germline ends. This CDR3 reads CASSDGQTYSNQPQHF. The CDR3 DNA reads as TGTGCCAGCAGCGACGGACAGACCTATAGCAATCAGCCCCAGCATTTT.